Listed below are T cell receptor beta chains from one sample, sequenced in a study of cytomegalovirus exposure and HLA in healthy donors. The table came from immunoSEQ multiplex PCR; TCRdb's copy has only in-frame clones and leaves some out. The table lists fewer than 200,000 clones, roughly 80% of them singletons. Sequenced: PBMCs. These receptors were obtained from a male donor in good health and CMV-seronegative. The CDR3 runs from the conserved cysteine through the conserved F or W. D genes are given only for firm matches. A clone size is listed for some rows: how often the clone was seen (once, few, many), or a class if it is expanded.

j_call: TRBJ1-4; v_call: TRBV6-1; clone_size: -; d_call: -; cdr3_nt: TGTGCCAGCAGTGAAGTGGGCCTTAATGAAAAACTGTTTTTT; cdr3_aa: CASSEVGLNEKLFF
j_call: TRBJ2-7; v_call: TRBV19; clone_size: -; d_call: TRBD2; cdr3_nt: TGTGCCAGTAGTACAGGGTCGCGGACTAGCGGGGGTAAGTGCGAGCAGTACTTC; cdr3_aa: CASSTGSRTSGGKCEQYF
j_call: TRBJ2-3; v_call: TRBV29-1; clone_size: -; d_call: TRBD2; cdr3_nt: TGCAGCGTTGAAGATCTGGCGACTAGCGGGGGGGATACGCAGTATTTT; cdr3_aa: CSVEDLATSGGDTQYF
j_call: TRBJ2-7; v_call: TRBV7-8; clone_size: -; d_call: -; cdr3_nt: TGTGCCAGCAGCTTAGGAGCGGTAGCCTACGAGCAGTACTTC; cdr3_aa: CASSLGAVAYEQYF
j_call: TRBJ2-7; v_call: TRBV6-5; clone_size: few; d_call: TRBD2; cdr3_nt: TGTGCCAGCAGCCCACTAGCGGGAGGCCTGAACGAGCAGTACTTC; cdr3_aa: CASSPLAGGLNEQYF
j_call: TRBJ2-3; v_call: TRBV7-9; clone_size: -; d_call: -; cdr3_nt: TGTGCCAGCAGCTTTGGAGCGGGCCCCACAGATACGCAGTATTTT; cdr3_aa: CASSFGAGPTDTQYF
j_call: TRBJ2-4; v_call: TRBV29-1; clone_size: few; d_call: -; cdr3_nt: TGCAGCGTTGAACCGGAGAGGGACATTCAGTACTTC; cdr3_aa: CSVEPERDIQYF
j_call: TRBJ2-5; v_call: TRBV7-2; clone_size: once; d_call: TRBD1; cdr3_nt: TGTGCCAGCAGCTTTTCAGGGGGTCAAGAGACCCAGTACTTC; cdr3_aa: CASSFSGGQETQYF
j_call: TRBJ2-7; v_call: TRBV7-2; clone_size: -; d_call: -; cdr3_nt: TGTGCCAGCAGCTTAAAATCCAGCAGGTCCTACGAGCAGTACTTC; cdr3_aa: CASSLKSSRSYEQYF
j_call: TRBJ2-3; v_call: TRBV10-2; clone_size: -; d_call: -; cdr3_nt: TGCGCCAGCAGACCCGGGGGCACAGATACGCAGTATTTT; cdr3_aa: CASRPGGTDTQYF